Below, 19 T cell receptor beta chains from the same sample are listed, as sequenced in a study of shared clonotypes between healthy human individuals. Clones were sequenced by immunoSEQ multiplex PCR, and TCRdb holds only the in-frame ones, with some missing. The table records 490,000 or so clones, roughly 85% of them present only once. Material for sequencing was PBMCs. The source is a woman between 35 and 50 years old in good health. Some clones in this sample may be carry-over from other donors' samples.

The gene calls are TRBV9 and TRBJ2-6; TRBD1 matches at 11 bases. Germline CDR1 SGDLS, CDR2 YYNGEE. The CDR3 totals 17 residues. V lost 3 bases and J lost 0; bases outside the gene matches: 2. CDR3 residues: CASSAGTGGSGANVLTF. The CDR3 region has the DNA TGTGCCAGCAGCGCCGGGACAGGGGGCTCTGGGGCCAACGTCCTGACTTTC.

This chain uses TRBV6-5 with TRBJ2-2; D ambiguous. CDR1 MNHEY and CDR2 SVGAGI come from the germline V gene. CDR3 length equals 15 residues. The V and J ends lost 0 bases and 1 base respectively, with 6 bases between them. As DNA, the CDR3 is TGTGCCAGCAGTTACTCGAGGCAGAACACCGGGGAGCTGTTTTTT. Amino acid sequence: CASSYSRQNTGELFF.

In this sample, this clone turned up once. This chain connects TRBV28 to TRBJ2-2; D is ambiguous. Germline lookup yields CDR1 MDHEN and CDR2 SYDVKM. Trimming took 6 bases from V and 4 from J, leaving 12 bases between them. The length of the CDR3 is 14 residues. CDR3 sequence (DNA): TGTGCCAGCAGCTTTCAACCCGCCACCGGGGAGCTGTTTTTT. It translates to CASSFQPATGELFF.

This chain uses TRBV6-5 with TRBJ1-2; possible D gene TRBD1, 5 bases. The CDR3 totals 14 residues. Trimming took 2 bases from V and 5 from J, leaving 12 bases between them. Germline-derived CDR1 and CDR2 are MNHEY and SVGAGI. CDR3 bases: TGTGCCAGCAGTTACGTGGGGGTTGAGTATGGCTACACCTTC. It specifies CASSYVGVEYGYTF.

Many counts were recorded for this clone. This chain connects TRBV29-1 to TRBJ2-1, with 8 bases identical to TRBD1. CDR3 length: 13 residues. Germline assignment: CDR1 SQVTM and CDR2 ANQGSEA. V shed 4 bases, J shed 5 bases, and the junction held 4 bases outside the gene matches. DNA of the CDR3: TGCAGCGTTGGCAGGGGGCCGAACAATGAGCAGTTCTTC. Encoded protein: CSVGRGPNNEQFF.

The V and J genes are TRBV5-1 and TRBJ1-4; D remains unclear. Germline CDR1 and CDR2: SGHRS and YFSETQ. This CDR3 has 15 amino acids. Deletions cut 0 bases from V and 8 bases from J, with 14 bases between. DNA of the CDR3: TGCGCCAGCAGCTTGGAACTACAGCAGCACGAAAAACTGTTTTTT. Encoded protein: CASSLELQQHEKLFF.

This clone was detected only a few times. One end of the junction is discordant with germline, which a read error may explain. The chain has TRBV7-3 and TRBJ2-7, with TRBD2 matching 14 bases. The CDR3 extends over 15 amino acids. Germline CDR1 reads SGHTA; CDR2 reads FQGTGA. CDR3 loop: CASSLTGTSGSEQYF. In DNA, the CDR3 is TGTGCCAGCAGCCTAACCGGGACTAGCGGGAGCGAGCAGTACTTC.

CDR3 residues: CASSLAGMTDTQYF. The CDR3 nucleotides are TGTGCCAGCAGCTTGGCGGGGATGACAGATACGCAGTATTTT. The J gene is TRBJ2-3, the V gene TRBV5-6; possibly TRBD2 for D (5 bases). There are 14 residues in the CDR3. V was shortened by 0 bases and J by 3 bases, with 8 bases between the two germline ends. Germline V gene sequence: CDR1 SGHDT, CDR2 YYEEEE. The full variable domain, rest sourced from reference TRBV5-6 and TRBJ2-3, is DAGVTQSPTHLIKTRGQQVTLRCSPKSGHDTVSWYQQALGQGPQFIFQYYEEEERQRGNFPDRFSGHQFPNYSSELNVNALLLGDSALYLCASSLAGMTDTQYFGPGTRLTVL.

A single count supports this clone. This rearrangement joins TRBV27 to TRBJ2-2, with TRBD2 identical over 14 bases. Looked up from germline, CDR1 is MNHEY and CDR2 is SMNVEV (reference sequence). The CDR3 covers 17 residues. The ends lost 5 bases at V and 5 bases at J; junction bases unmatched: 7. The CDR3 nucleotides are TGTGCCAGCAGTCCTGGACTAGCGGGAGGTCGGACCGGGGAGCTGTTTTTT. It yields the protein CASSPGLAGGRTGELFF.

The V and J genes are TRBV20-1 and TRBJ2-7, with D perhaps matching TRBD2 (5 bases). CDR3 length: 11 amino acids. V gave up 3 bases and J gave up 6 bases, with 9 bases separating them. Germline V gives CDR1 DFQATT, CDR2 SNEGSKA (reference sequence). CDR3 amino acids: CSASPGFEQYF. The DNA for the CDR3 is TGCAGTGCTAGTCCGGGGTTCGAGCAGTACTTC.

The CDR3 sequence: CASTPAGRASGDTQYF. DNA of the CDR3: TGTGCCAGCACCCCGGCGGGGAGGGCCTCAGGAGATACGCAGTATTTT. This chain joins TRBV7-2 and TRBJ2-3, with 7 bases aligning to TRBD2. Trimming at V came to 7 bases and at J to 5 bases, leaving 15 bases not matched to a gene. Germline assignment: CDR1 SGHTA and CDR2 FQGNSA. CDR3 length equals 16 residues.

This clone was seen a handful of times. This rearrangement joins TRBV2 to TRBJ2-5; the D gene could be TRBD1 or TRBD2 (5 bases each). This CDR3 spans 12 amino acids. Trimming removed 4 bases at V and 4 bases at J, with 7 bases between. Germline V gene data show CDR1 as SNHLY and CDR2 as FYNNEI. CDR3 nucleotides: TGTGCCAGCAGTGTTGGGGGAGAGACCCAGTACTTC. It specifies CASSVGGETQYF.

The gene calls are TRBV18 and TRBJ2-2; D is unclear. Germline CDR1 KGHSH, CDR2 LQKENI. The germline V and J ends were trimmed by 0 bases and 0 bases, with 11 bases remaining between them. The CDR3 is 17 residues long. CDR3 loop: CASSPPISDTNTGELFF. CDR3 bases: TGTGCCAGCTCACCACCGATCAGCGACACGAACACCGGGGAGCTGTTTTTT.

The chain links TRBV7-8 to TRBJ2-2, with D perhaps TRBD2 (6 bases). The CDR3 is 16 amino acids. Looked up from germline, CDR1 is SGHVS and CDR2 is FQNEAQ. Trimming removed 5 bases from V and 2 bases from J, with 15 bases in between. The CDR3 DNA follows: TGTGCCAGCAGCCCACGGACTAACTTCAACACCGGGGAGCTGTTTTTT. Translating gives CASSPRTNFNTGELFF.

This clone came up once. This chain uses TRBV4-1 with TRBJ2-7; 7 bases map to TRBD2. The V segment lost 5 bases and the J segment 0 bases; nucleotides outside the gene matches: 7. This CDR3 has 15 amino acids. Germline V gene data show CDR1 as MGHRA and CDR2 as YSYEKL. The CDR3: CASSRGLTTSYEQYF. As DNA, the CDR3 is TGCGCCAGCAGCAGGGGACTAACCACCTCCTACGAGCAGTACTTC.

In regard to this clone: Since a far larger clone is one base different, this is likely a read error. The rearrangement joins TRBV5-4 to TRBJ1-5; D is unclear. The germline CDR1 and CDR2 sequences are SGHNT and YYREEE (reference sequence). V was shortened by 1 base and J by 5 bases, with 10 bases between the two germline ends. The CDR3 has 14 residues. The CDR3: CASSLRTEHQPQHF. CDR3 DNA sequence: TGTGCCAGCAGCTTGAGGACGGAACATCAGCCCCAGCATTTT.

Details on this clone: The same CDR3 is also encoded by other DNA sequences in this sample. This chain connects TRBV28 to TRBJ2-5; 8 bases are a match to TRBD2. V lost 6 bases and J lost 1; bases outside the gene matches: 1. This CDR3 is 13 amino acids long. In germline, CDR1 is MDHEN, CDR2 SYDVKM. The CDR3 protein is CASRTSGQETQYF. In DNA form, the CDR3 reads TGTGCCAGCAGAACTAGCGGCCAAGAGACCCAGTACTTC.

This clone was counted between two and nine times. V usage is TRBV4-2 and J usage is TRBJ2-3; 9 bases agree with TRBD2. Germline V gives CDR1 LGHNA, CDR2 YNFKEQ. Germline trimming cut 1 base from V and 0 bases from J; bases unmatched to any gene: 2. The CDR3 contains 16 residues. The CDR3 spells CASSQGLAESTDTQYF. The CDR3 nucleotides read TGTGCCAGCAGCCAAGGACTAGCGGAGAGCACAGATACGCAGTATTTT.

The chain couples TRBV5-4 to TRBJ2-7; 7 bases match TRBD1. The V gene's germline CDR1 is SGHNT and CDR2 YYREEE (reference sequence). Losses at the gene ends were 2 bases for V and 7 bases for J; bases not matched to a gene: 6. The CDR3 contains 13 residues. In DNA form, the CDR3 reads TGTGCCAGCAGCTTAGACAGGGCTGGAGAGCAGTACTTC. It codes for CASSLDRAGEQYF.